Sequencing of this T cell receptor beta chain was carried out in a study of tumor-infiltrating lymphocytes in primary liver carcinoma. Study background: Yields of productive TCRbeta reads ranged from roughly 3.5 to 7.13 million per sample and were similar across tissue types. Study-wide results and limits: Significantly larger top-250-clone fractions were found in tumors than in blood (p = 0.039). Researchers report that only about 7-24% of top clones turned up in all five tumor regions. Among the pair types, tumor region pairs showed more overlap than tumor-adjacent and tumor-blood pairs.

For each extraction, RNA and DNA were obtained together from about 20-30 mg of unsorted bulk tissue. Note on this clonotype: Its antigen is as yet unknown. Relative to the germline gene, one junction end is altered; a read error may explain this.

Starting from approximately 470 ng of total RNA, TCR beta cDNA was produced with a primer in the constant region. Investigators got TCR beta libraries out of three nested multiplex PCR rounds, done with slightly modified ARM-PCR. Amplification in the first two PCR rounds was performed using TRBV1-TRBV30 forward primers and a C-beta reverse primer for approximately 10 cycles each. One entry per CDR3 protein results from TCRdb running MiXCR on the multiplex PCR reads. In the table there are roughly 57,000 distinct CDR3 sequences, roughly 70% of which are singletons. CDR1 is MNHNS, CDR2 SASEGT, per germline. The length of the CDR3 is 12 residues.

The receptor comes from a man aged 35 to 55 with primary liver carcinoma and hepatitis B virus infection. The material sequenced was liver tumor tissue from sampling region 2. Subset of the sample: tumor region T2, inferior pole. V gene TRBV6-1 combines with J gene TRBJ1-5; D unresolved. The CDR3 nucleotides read TGTGCCAGTAGGTTCAGCAATCAGCCCCAGCGTTTT. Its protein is CASRFSNQPQRF.